The present entry profiles one T cell receptor beta chain with its context. Its antigen is not known. The protocol was immunoSEQ multiplex PCR, while the TCRdb copy is restricted to in-frame clones and leaves out a portion. This table holds tens of thousands of clones, about 89% found once. This sample was taken from a study of OX40 agonist ivuxolimab in advanced cancers. Study as a whole: Around 40% of patients had received prior checkpoint inhibitor therapy. Study outcomes and limitations: Average numbers of expanded clones were greater in CD8+ T cells than in CD4+.

V was clipped by 3 bases and J by 6 bases, with 21 bases between them. CDR1 is MNHEY, CDR2 SMNVEV, per germline (reference sequence). The CDR3 totals 17 residues. Autoimmune disease history or systemic immunosuppression was exclusionary. The receptor comes from an adult with an advanced solid tumor such as melanoma, head and neck, liver or kidney cancer. The sample was CD4+ or CD8+ T cells sorted from blood, taken in a trial of the OX40 agonist ivuxolimab. The chain couples TRBV27 to TRBJ1-5; D is possibly TRBD1 (6 bases). In DNA, the CDR3 is TGTGCCAGCAGTTTCGTGGGGGGGGCAGGGTTGAGTCAGCCCCAGCATTTT. Its translation: CASSFVGGAGLSQPQHF.